One sample yielded the 21 T cell receptor beta chains listed below, sequenced in a study of cytomegalovirus exposure and HLA in healthy donors (dated by TCRdb to the late 2010s). The library came from the immunoSEQ multiplex PCR assay. TCRdb re-hosts the immuneACCESS table, in-frame sequences only. Its copies lack some clones; in the studies checked, an unresolved V gene accounts for under half of them, and the cause for the rest is not known. Counted in this sample were roughly 300,000 clones; 75% to 90% of them appeared once. About 1.2% of the sample is in the top ten clones. What was sequenced was PBMCs. These receptors all come from a woman between 25 and 40 years old in good health and CMV-seropositive.

The chain is built from TRBV9 and TRBJ1-1; D unclear. Germline CDR1 and CDR2: SGDLS and YYNGEE. The CDR3 sequence is 14 residues long. Between the trimmed V and J ends, which lost 2 bases and 1 base, there was a span of 9 bases. CDR3 coding DNA: TGTGCCAGCAGCGTTCAGGACCAGAACACTGAAGCTTTCTTT. Its translation is CASSVQDQNTEAFF.

This clone turned up a few times. The chain carries TRBV6-4 and TRBJ2-2; maybe TRBD2 (5 bases). Trimming took off 6 bases at V and 3 bases at J, with 11 bases between the two ends. CDR1 and CDR2 (germline): MRHNA, SNTAGT. This CDR3 region has 14 residues. In DNA form, the CDR3 reads TGTGCCAGCAGCCTCGGACTGTACACCGGGGAGCTGTTTTTT. Protein: CASSLGLYTGELFF.

The rearrangement joins TRBV11-1 to TRBJ2-2; D possibly corresponds to TRBD2 (6 bases). The germline CDR1 and CDR2 sequences are SGHAT and FQDESV (reference sequence). V was pared by 5 bases and J by 2 bases, with 9 bases between. CDR3 size: 14 residues. CDR3 protein: CASSQTRNTGELFF. As DNA, the CDR3 is TGTGCCAGCAGCCAGACTAGAAACACCGGGGAGCTGTTTTTT.

The chain couples TRBV4-2 to TRBJ2-7, with D tentatively TRBD1 (5 bases). Germline assignment: CDR1 LGHNA and CDR2 YNFKEQ. Trimming removed 1 base at V and 4 bases at J, with 14 bases between. CDR3 length equals 15 residues. CDR3 sequence reads: CASSQGGVGLYEQYF. In DNA form, the CDR3 reads TGTGCCAGCAGCCAAGGCGGAGTGGGGCTATACGAGCAGTACTTC.

This chain uses TRBV5-1 with TRBJ1-6, with 9 bases that match TRBD1. V gave up 5 bases and J gave up 0 bases; unmatched junction bases: 3. The V gene's germline CDR1 is SGHRS and CDR2 YFSETQ. The CDR3 covers 16 residues. CDR3 residues: CASSGQGSSYNSPLHF. The DNA of the CDR3 is TGCGCCAGCAGTGGACAGGGGAGCTCCTATAATTCACCCCTCCACTTT.

CDR3 in amino acids: CASSQGTGSNYGYTF. CDR3 DNA: TGTGCCAGCAGTCAGGGGACAGGGTCTAACTATGGCTACACCTTC. V gene TRBV27 combines with J gene TRBJ1-2; 9 bases map to TRBD1. The CDR3 totals 15 residues. Per the germline V gene, CDR1 is MNHEY and CDR2 is SMNVEV (reference sequence). The V gene end was trimmed by 5 bases and the J gene end by 0 bases; junction bases not matched to a gene: 4.

This chain joins TRBV29-1 and TRBJ2-5, with D perhaps being TRBD1 or TRBD2 (5 bases each). In germline, CDR1 is SQVTM, CDR2 ANQGSEA. The germline V and J ends were trimmed by 2 bases and 4 bases, with 11 bases remaining between them. The CDR3 totals 13 residues. The CDR3 here is CSVETGAIETQYF. Here the CDR3 DNA reads TGCAGCGTTGAAACCGGGGCAATAGAGACCCAGTACTTC.

The chain uses TRBV27 and TRBJ2-5; D not resolved. The V gene's germline CDR1 is MNHEY and CDR2 SMNVEV (reference sequence). V lost 1 base, J lost 5 bases, and 11 bases lay in between. The CDR3 length is 14 residues. The CDR3 coding sequence is TGTGCCAGCAGTTTATTAGAAAGGGTGGAGACCCAGTACTTC. Translated, it gives CASSLLERVETQYF.

V gene TRBV19 combines with J gene TRBJ1-1; 8 nucleotides match TRBD1. CDR1 is LNHDA, CDR2 SQIVND, per germline (reference sequence). V lost 8 bases to trimming and J lost 0 bases; unmatched junction nucleotides: 2. This CDR3 region has 13 residues. The CDR3 is CASRTGMNTEAFF. As DNA, the CDR3 is TGTGCCAGTCGGACAGGGATGAACACTGAAGCTTTCTTT. Full variable domain (outside the CDR3, taken from reference TRBV19 and TRBJ1-1): DGGITQSPKYLFRKEGQNVTLSCEQNLNHDAMYWYRQDPGQGLRLIYYSQIVNDFQKGDIAEGYSVSREKKESFPLTVTSAQKNPTAFYLCASRTGMNTEAFFGQGTRLTVV.

The chain has TRBV25-1 and TRBJ2-2, with TRBD1 matching 10 bases. The trim removed 6 bases at V and 6 bases at J, leaving 4 bases unmatched. This CDR3 region has 14 residues. Germline CDR1 is MGHDK and CDR2 is SYGVNS. Written as DNA, the CDR3 is TGTGCCAGCAGCCACGGACAGGGGGCCGGGGAGCTGTTTTTT. Translated, it gives CASSHGQGAGELFF.

The V gene is TRBV5-1, the J gene TRBJ2-2, with 8 positions matching TRBD1. V lost 4 bases, J lost 6 bases, and 8 bases stayed unmatched. CDR3 size: 15 residues. Germline values: CDR1 SGHRS, CDR2 YFSETQ. The CDR3 region has the DNA TGCGCCAGCAGCCAGCGGACAGGGTTGGCCGGGGAGCTGTTTTTT. Its protein is CASSQRTGLAGELFF.

This clone was seen only a few times. The rearrangement joins TRBV5-1 to TRBJ2-2; D unresolved. The CDR3 length is 15 residues. The V and J ends lost 0 bases and 0 bases respectively, with 6 bases between them. Germline lookup yields CDR1 SGHRS and CDR2 YFSETQ. As DNA, the CDR3 is TGCGCCAGCAGCTTGGATCACCCGAACACCGGGGAGCTGTTTTTT. This translates into CASSLDHPNTGELFF.

A few counts support this clone. This chain links TRBV4-2 with TRBJ2-3; TRBD2 matches at 9 bases. Germline V gene data show CDR1 as LGHNA and CDR2 as YNFKEQ. The CDR3 covers 16 residues. Trimming took 1 base from V and 2 from J; bases not matched to a gene: 4. The CDR3 spells CASSQGLAGTTDTQYF. CDR3 DNA sequence: TGTGCCAGCAGCCAAGGCCTAGCGGGAACCACAGATACGCAGTATTTT.

The rearrangement joins TRBV30 to TRBJ1-5; 10 bases agree with TRBD1. The V gene end was trimmed by 2 bases and the J gene end by 11 bases; junction bases not matched to a gene: 9. There are 14 residues in the CDR3. Germline V gives CDR1 GTSNPN, CDR2 SVGIG (reference sequence). CDR3 in amino acids: CAWSTGTGVMAQHF. CDR3 in DNA: TGTGCCTGGAGTACCGGGACAGGGGTCATGGCCCAGCATTTT.

This clone was observed a single time. The chain combines TRBV6-6 with TRBJ1-1; 8 nucleotides agree with TRBD1. Per germline, CDR1 MNHNY and CDR2 SVGAGI (reference sequence). V was clipped by 4 bases and J by 1 base; unmatched bases: 5. This CDR3 comprises 15 residues. CDR3 sequence (DNA): TGTGCCAGCAGTTGGACAGGGAGTGGGAACACTGAAGCTTTCTTT. Protein product: CASSWTGSGNTEAFF.

V and J are TRBV29-1 and TRBJ2-2, with 7 nucleotides matching TRBD2. The CDR3 runs to 15 residues. Germline trimming cut 4 bases from V and 4 bases from J; bases unmatched to any gene: 9. Germline values: CDR1 SQVTM, CDR2 ANQGSEA. CDR3 loop: CSVVVGTTTTGELFF. The CDR3 DNA follows: TGCAGCGTTGTAGTAGGGACTACCACCACCGGGGAGCTGTTTTTT.

Here the CDR3 reads CASSIWGTYEQYF. DNA for the CDR3: TGTGCCAGTAGTATATGGGGGACCTACGAGCAGTACTTC. The chain is built from TRBV19 and TRBJ2-7; tentatively, D is TRBD1 or TRBD2 (5 bases each). CDR3 length: 13 amino acids. Germline loops: CDR1 LNHDA, CDR2 SQIVND (reference sequence). V dropped 2 bases and J dropped 2 bases, with 7 bases sitting between them.

This clone turned up a few times. The V and J genes are TRBV27 and TRBJ1-5; tentative D call: TRBD1 (6 bases). V shed 7 bases and J shed 4 bases, with 11 bases lying between them. This CDR3 has 13 residues. The germline gives CDR1 MNHEY, CDR2 SMNVEV (reference sequence). The CDR3 coding sequence is TGTGCCAGCACGACAGGTTATAATCAGCCCCAGCATTTT. This codes for CASTTGYNQPQHF.

V gene TRBV25-1 combines with J gene TRBJ2-3; D unresolved. The CDR3 is 14 residues long. V was shortened by 2 bases and J by 0 bases, with 6 bases between the two germline ends. Germline V lookup: CDR1 MGHDK, CDR2 SYGVNS. CDR3 sequence (DNA): TGTGCCAGCAGTGAAGAAGCCAGCACAGATACGCAGTATTTT. Its translation: CASSEEASTDTQYF.

This chain joins TRBV30 and TRBJ2-3, with TRBD1 matching over 8 bases. Germline CDR1 and CDR2: GTSNPN and SVGIG (reference sequence). The CDR3 totals 13 residues. The junction had 2 bases not matched to a gene; V was cut back by 2 bases and J by 4 bases. The CDR3 region has the DNA TGTGCCTGGAGTTGGACAGGGTCAGATACGCAGTATTTT. Its translation is CAWSWTGSDTQYF.

This clone was detected once. V is TRBV7-3 and J is TRBJ2-1; 8 nucleotides match TRBD2. The CDR3 runs 15 residues. The V segment lost 4 bases and the J segment 3 bases; nucleotides outside the gene matches: 5. The germline V gene has CDR1 SGHTA and CDR2 FQGTGA. The CDR3: CASSSIAGNYNEQFF. CDR3 DNA sequence: TGTGCCAGCAGCTCAATAGCGGGAAACTACAATGAGCAGTTCTTC.